Following are 27 T cell receptor beta chains from one sample sequenced in a study of T-cell reconstitution after alpha-beta-depleted transplantation in children. For TCRbeta, the library was prepared with unique molecular identifiers. One entry per CDR3 protein, called by TCRdb with MiXCR from the PCR reads. The sample comprises just under 350,000 distinct CDR3 sequences, roughly 16% of which are singletons, and about 41% rests with the top ten. This material consisted of PBMCs, mostly from graft donor cells, taken 360 days after TCRalphabeta/CD19-depleted stem cell transplant. The receptors stem from a male patient between 2 and 9 years old who had a stem cell transplant for acute lymphoblastic leukemia, so the T cells may come from the graft donor.

This chain joins TRBV6-2 or TRBV6-3 and TRBJ2-4; D uncertain. V dropped 6 bases and J dropped 3 bases, with 15 bases sitting between them. Looked up from germline, CDR1 is MNHEY and CDR2 is SVGEGT. The CDR3 is 15 amino acids. The DNA for the CDR3 is TGTGCCAGCAGCCCTCACCGGGTAATCAAAAACATTCAGTACTTC. This encodes CASSPHRVIKNIQYF.

This clonotype was picked up a small number of times. The genes are TRBV9 and TRBJ2-1; D is unclear. V was clipped by 4 bases and J by 3 bases, with 14 bases between them. Germline CDR1 reads SGDLS; CDR2 reads YYNGEE. This CDR3 spans 15 amino acids. In nucleotides, the CDR3 is TGTGCCAGCAGCCCGAAGGACCCCCTCTACAATGAGCAGTTCTTC. Translation: CASSPKDPLYNEQFF.

This sequence joins TRBV7-9 and TRBJ2-5; TRBD1 is a possible D gene (7 bases). Trimming removed 8 bases at V and 3 bases at J, with 16 bases between. CDR1 is SEHNR and CDR2 is FQNEAQ in the germline V gene (reference sequence). The CDR3 consists of 14 residues. This CDR3 is CASVGRGDEETQYF. The DNA for the CDR3 is TGTGCCAGCGTAGGCAGGGGGGATGAAGAGACCCAGTACTTC. Filled out from reference TRBV7-9 and TRBJ2-5, the complete variable domain reads DTGVSQNPRHKITKRGQNVTFRCDPISEHNRLYWYRQTLGQGPEFLTYFQNEAQLEKSRLLSDRFSAERPKGSFSTLEIQRTEQGDSAMYLCASVGRGDEETQYFGPGTRLLVL.

This rearrangement joins TRBV12-3 or TRBV12-4 to TRBJ2-1; either TRBD1 or TRBD2 may supply D (5 bases each). V was trimmed by 6 bases and J by 5 bases, leaving 17 bases between them. CDR3 length: 15 amino acids. CDR3 coding DNA: TGTGCCAGCAGCCTAGGGACCGTAACAGACAATGAGCAGTTCTTC. Amino acids: CASSLGTVTDNEQFF.

CDR3 nucleotides: TGTGCCAGCAGTTCTAGCGGGAGAACTGACGAGCAGTACTTC. Translating gives CASSSSGRTDEQYF. The genes are TRBV28 and TRBJ2-7, with TRBD2 matching 10 bases. After removal of 4 bases from V and 5 bases from J, the junction contained 5 bases not matched to a gene. Per germline, CDR1 MDHEN and CDR2 SYDVKM. The length of the CDR3 is 14 residues.

The chain recombines TRBV27 with TRBJ1-2; D is undetermined. V was cut by 3 bases and J by 8 bases, with 22 bases left in between. The CDR3 contains 16 residues. Germline V gene lookup returns CDR1 MNHEY and CDR2 SMNVEV (reference sequence). CDR3: CASSLGTGLSAGGYTF. CDR3 in DNA: TGTGCCAGCAGTTTGGGAACCGGACTCTCCGCGGGCGGCTACACCTTC.

The genes are TRBV7-2 and TRBJ2-2; the match to TRBD2 covers 12 bases. This CDR3 spans 16 amino acids. J was trimmed by 5 bases and V by 4 bases; bases with no gene match: 5. Per the germline V gene, CDR1 is SGHTA and CDR2 is FQGNSA. This CDR3 is CASSSRLAGVTGELFF. In DNA form, the CDR3 reads TGTGCCAGCAGCTCCCGACTAGCGGGAGTTACCGGGGAGCTGTTTTTT.

J is TRBJ2-7 and V is TRBV15; the match to TRBD1 covers 7 bases. Trimming removed 5 bases from V and 5 bases from J; junction bases left unmatched: 6. The CDR3 length is 13 residues. Germline V CDR1 and CDR2: LNHNV, YYDKDF (reference sequence). This chain's CDR3 is CATSSQGPNEQYF. DNA for the CDR3: TGTGCCACCAGCTCACAGGGGCCTAACGAGCAGTACTTC.

Ten or more counts support this clonotype. This chain uses TRBV4-1 with TRBJ2-1; 10 bases are a match to TRBD2. Germline loops: CDR1 MGHRA, CDR2 YSYEKL. The CDR3 has 16 amino acids. After removal of 1 base from V and 2 bases from J, the junction contained 2 bases not matched to a gene. In DNA form, the CDR3 reads TGCGCCAGCAGCCAAGTGGGGACTAGCGCCTACAATGAGCAGTTCTTC. Translating it yields CASSQVGTSAYNEQFF.

A few counts support this clonotype. The chain links TRBV7-9 to TRBJ2-3; TRBD2 aligns across 13 bases. Germline V lookup: CDR1 SEHNR, CDR2 FQNEAQ (reference sequence). V shed 5 bases and J 2 bases; nucleotides not matched to a gene: 7. The CDR3 consists of 17 residues. The CDR3 loop is CASSTTSGRHDTDTQYF. The CDR3 nucleotides are TGTGCCAGCAGCACGACTAGCGGGAGGCACGACACAGATACGCAGTATTTT.

At least ten counts were recorded for this clonotype. The V and J genes are TRBV18 and TRBJ2-2, with unresolved D. Trimming took off 1 base at V and 3 bases at J, with 3 bases between the two ends. The CDR3 sequence is 13 residues long. Per germline, CDR1 KGHSH and CDR2 LQKENI. The CDR3 region is CASSPHYTGELFF. In DNA form, the CDR3 reads TGTGCCAGCTCACCACACTACACCGGGGAGCTGTTTTTT. The whole variable domain, remainder taken from reference TRBV18 and TRBJ2-2, is NAGVMQNPRHLVRRRGQEARLRCSPMKGHSHVYWYRQLPEEGLKFMVYLQKENIIDESGMPKERFSAEFPKEGPSILRIQQVVRGDSAAYFCASSPHYTGELFFGEGSRLTVL.

This rearrangement joins TRBV4-3 to TRBJ2-3; 9 nucleotides line up with TRBD2. V shed 0 bases, J shed 12 bases, and the junction held 10 bases outside the gene matches. Germline CDR1 and CDR2: LGHNA and YSLEER. The CDR3 loop spans 15 amino acids. CDR3 amino acids: CASSQDGGRAPVQYF. The CDR3 DNA sequence: TGCGCCAGCAGCCAAGATGGCGGGAGGGCCCCGGTTCAGTATTTT.

This clonotype appeared a few times. The gene calls are TRBV4-1 and TRBJ2-7; D assignment may be TRBD1 or TRBD2 (5 bases each). Germline CDR1 MGHRA, CDR2 YSYEKL. The CDR3 has 14 amino acids. The ends were cut back, 5 bases at V and 3 bases at J, with 14 bases in the middle. The CDR3 is CASSAPGRGYEQYF. In DNA form, the CDR3 reads TGCGCCAGCAGCGCCCCGGGACGAGGCTACGAGCAGTACTTC.

The V gene is TRBV28, the J gene TRBJ2-2, with unresolved D. V lost 3 bases and J 2 bases, leaving 10 bases between the germline ends. The CDR3 sequence is 15 residues long. Germline CDR1 and CDR2: MDHEN and SYDVKM. CDR3: CASSFEFYNTGELFF. CDR3 in DNA: TGTGCCAGCAGTTTTGAATTCTATAACACCGGGGAGCTGTTTTTT.

The chain carries TRBV20-1 and TRBJ2-7; 13 bases map to TRBD2. Losses at the gene ends were 1 base for V and 2 bases for J; bases not matched to a gene: 8. This CDR3 contains 17 residues. Germline CDR1 reads DFQATT; CDR2 reads SNEGSKA (reference sequence). CDR3 nucleotides: TGCAGTGCTAGAGGACAAGTAGGACTAGCGGGAGCCTACGAGCAGTACTTC. Translating it yields CSARGQVGLAGAYEQYF.

This clonotype has just a few counts. The gene calls are TRBV5-5 and TRBJ2-5; a possible D gene is TRBD2 (6 bases). The CDR3 is 16 amino acids. The germline V gene encodes CDR1 SGHKS and CDR2 YYEKEE (reference sequence). The germline V and J ends were trimmed by 1 base and 5 bases, with 18 bases remaining between them. The DNA for the CDR3 is TGTGCCAGCAGCTTGTACGGGGCAGACAGCGGGGAGACCCAGTACTTC. Translation: CASSLYGADSGETQYF.

Only a few counts were recorded for this clonotype. The DNA of the CDR3 is TGTGCCAGCAGCGTAGAGGCTAGCGGGAGAGGTACGCAGTATTTT. It encodes CASSVEASGRGTQYF. The chain has TRBV9 and TRBJ2-3, with 10 bases lining up with TRBD2. V lost 0 bases to trimming and J lost 8 bases; unmatched junction nucleotides: 6. Germline-derived CDR1 and CDR2 are SGDLS and YYNGEE. CDR3 length: 15 amino acids.

This clonotype was counted ten times or more. V gene TRBV7-3 combines with J gene TRBJ2-2; D call uncertain. This CDR3 has 15 amino acids. Germline assignment: CDR1 SGHTA and CDR2 FQGTGA. V gave up 0 bases and J gave up 3 bases, with 8 bases separating them. The CDR3 loop reads CASSLTRRDTGELFF. The DNA for the CDR3 is TGTGCCAGCAGCTTAACTAGAAGGGACACCGGGGAGCTGTTTTTT.

This clonotype was detected a few times. The chain links TRBV6-2 or TRBV6-3 to TRBJ1-4; D ambiguous. Germline CDR1 MNHEY, CDR2 SVGEGT. Trimming pared 6 bases from V and 0 bases from J, leaving 11 bases between. The CDR3 has 15 residues. The CDR3 region is CASRRLGATNEKLFF. CDR3 DNA sequence: TGTGCCAGCAGAAGGCTCGGGGCAACTAATGAAAAACTGTTTTTT.

The gene calls are TRBV20-1 and TRBJ2-1; D is ambiguous. V was clipped by 3 bases and J by 6 bases, with 9 bases between them. In germline, CDR1 is DFQATT, CDR2 SNEGSKA (reference sequence). The CDR3 loop spans 12 amino acids. In DNA form, the CDR3 reads TGCAGTGCTAGCGGAGTGACCAATGAGCAGTTCTTC. Translation: CSASGVTNEQFF.

This clonotype was seen more than once but under ten times. The rearrangement links TRBV14 to TRBJ1-5; D remains unclear. There are 16 residues in the CDR3. Germline V gene data show CDR1 as SGHDN and CDR2 as FVKESK. Trimming took 0 bases from V and 0 from J, leaving 9 bases between them. The CDR3 sequence is CASSQDPQPSNQPQHF. As DNA, the CDR3 is TGTGCCAGCAGCCAAGATCCCCAGCCTAGCAATCAGCCCCAGCATTTT.

This clonotype was observed at least ten times. The J gene is TRBJ1-1, the V gene TRBV12-3 or TRBV12-4; the match to TRBD1 covers 8 bases. This CDR3 contains 13 residues. V was clipped by 7 bases and J by 6 bases; unmatched bases: 7. The CDR3 bases are TGTGCCAGCACCCCAAGGACAGGGCCTGAAGCTTTCTTT. It codes for CASTPRTGPEAFF.

This clonotype was seen many times. This chain joins TRBV7-2 and TRBJ2-3; 8 bases map to TRBD2. CDR1 and CDR2 (germline): SGHTA, FQGNSA. J lost 4 bases, V lost 3 bases, and 9 bases had no gene match. The CDR3 has 16 residues. The CDR3 bases are TGTGCCAGCAGCTTTGGCGAGCGGGAGAAGTCAGATACGCAGTATTTT. Translated, it gives CASSFGEREKSDTQYF.

This clonotype has just a few counts. CDR3 coding DNA: TGTGCCAGCAGGGGAATATCAGGGAAAGAGACCCAGTACTTC. As protein: CASRGISGKETQYF. V usage is TRBV21-1 and J usage is TRBJ2-5; the listed D gene, TRBD1, was not tested against the DNA. TRBV21-1 represents a pseudogene. The CDR3 loop spans 14 amino acids.

In its sample, this clonotype was seen a few times. The rearrangement uses TRBV7-2 and TRBJ2-4; TRBD1 agrees at 7 bases. The CDR3 covers 15 residues. V shed 5 bases, J shed 7 bases, and the junction held 11 bases outside the gene matches. CDR1 is SGHTA and CDR2 is FQGNSA in the germline V gene. The CDR3 spells CASSKRTGVKNIQYF. The CDR3 DNA follows: TGTGCCAGCAGCAAGCGAACAGGGGTCAAGAACATTCAGTACTTC. Complete variable domain (other parts from reference TRBV7-2 and TRBJ2-4): GAGVSQSPSNKVTEKGKDVELRCDPISGHTALYWYRQSLGQGLEFLIYFQGNSAPDKSGLPSDRFSAERTGGSVSTLTIQRTQQEDSAVYLCASSKRTGVKNIQYFGAGTRLSVL.

This clonotype came up a few times. The rearrangement uses TRBV5-1 and TRBJ1-5; D gene unclear. V lost 4 bases and J 2 bases, leaving 7 bases between the germline ends. The CDR3 runs to 13 residues. Germline V gives CDR1 SGHRS, CDR2 YFSETQ. In DNA, the CDR3 is TGCGCCAGCAGCCCCGAGGGCAATCAGCCCCAGCATTTT. It codes for CASSPEGNQPQHF. The full variable domain, its missing parts supplied by reference TRBV5-1 and TRBJ1-5, is KAGVTQTPRYLIKTRGQQVTLSCSPISGHRSVSWYQQTPGQGLQFLFEYFSETQRNKGNFPGRFSGRQFSNSRSEMNVSTLELGDSALYLCASSPEGNQPQHFGDGTRLSIL.

The chain couples TRBV4-2 to TRBJ2-7; D not resolved. V was pared by 0 bases and J by 5 bases, with 20 bases between. The CDR3 consists of 17 residues. Germline lookup yields CDR1 LGHNA and CDR2 YNFKEQ. The CDR3 sequence is CASSQEVRTGLRDEQYF. CDR3 DNA sequence: TGTGCCAGCAGCCAAGAGGTTCGGACGGGTCTTCGGGACGAGCAGTACTTC.